A selection of T cell receptor beta chains follows, all from one sample in a study of CD8 T cells in ankylosing spondylitis. TCRdb used MiXCR to reprocess the 5' RACE reads, holding one entry per CDR3 protein. The data show about 750,000 distinct CDR3 sequences, around 17% seen once. Input material: blood, either unsorted or a sorted T cell fraction (not recorded which). These receptors originate from a male donor with ankylosing spondylitis. CDR3s include the opening cysteine and the closing phenylalanine or tryptophan. The D gene is left open where the match is weak. Size tells how often a clone was seen (once, few, many) or the class of an expanded clone, and some rows leave it out.

clone size: -
V gene: TRBV7-2
J gene: TRBJ1-1
D gene: -
CDR3 DNA: TGTGCCAGCAGCTTATTGAGCCTTCAGGGCACTGAAGCTTTCTTT
CDR3 protein: CASSLLSLQGTEAFF

clone size: few
V gene: TRBV12-3/TRBV12-4
J gene: TRBJ1-1
D gene: TRBD1
CDR3 DNA: TGTGCCAGCAGTTCCCTTGACAGGGGGGAAGCTTTCTTT
CDR3 protein: CASSSLDRGEAFF

clone size: -
V gene: TRBV18
J gene: TRBJ2-5
D gene: TRBD2
CDR3 DNA: TGTGCCAGCTCGCTTCCCCCGCGGGGGGAACCCCAAGAGACCCAGTACTTC
CDR3 protein: CASSLPPRGEPQETQYF

clone size: -
V gene: TRBV12-3/TRBV12-4
J gene: TRBJ2-7
D gene: -
CDR3 DNA: TGTGCCAGCAGTTTAATCTTGAGTCACAGGGACGGCTACGAGCAGTACTTC
CDR3 protein: CASSLILSHRDGYEQYF

clone size: -
V gene: TRBV2
J gene: TRBJ2-7
D gene: TRBD2
CDR3 DNA: TGTGCCAGCAGTGGGGAGAGACTAGCGGTGACCTACGAGCAGTACTTC
CDR3 protein: CASSGERLAVTYEQYF

clone size: -
V gene: TRBV20-1
J gene: TRBJ1-5
D gene: -
CDR3 DNA: TGCAGTGCTCCTAGTCCCGGACAGCTTAATCAGCCCCAGCATTTT
CDR3 protein: CSAPSPGQLNQPQHF

clone size: few
V gene: TRBV20-1
J gene: TRBJ1-6
D gene: -
CDR3 DNA: TGCAGTGCTAGAGATCCGTCCGGGGGGAATTCACCCCTCCACTTT
CDR3 protein: CSARDPSGGNSPLHF

clone size: few
V gene: TRBV4-3
J gene: TRBJ2-3
D gene: TRBD1
CDR3 DNA: TGCGCCAGCAGCCAAGAAATAGGGACAGGGGCAGATACGCAGTATTTT
CDR3 protein: CASSQEIGTGADTQYF

clone size: -
V gene: TRBV7-3
J gene: TRBJ2-2
D gene: TRBD1
CDR3 DNA: TGTGCCAGCAGCAGATCCACAGGGGGCGCAGTCACCGGGGAGCTGTTTTTT
CDR3 protein: CASSRSTGGAVTGELFF

clone size: few
V gene: TRBV20-1
J gene: TRBJ2-1
D gene: -
CDR3 DNA: TGCAGTGCTAAGGGACCAGCGTACAATGAGCAGTTCTTC
CDR3 protein: CSAKGPAYNEQFF

clone size: -
V gene: TRBV6-5
J gene: TRBJ2-7
D gene: -
CDR3 DNA: TGTGCCAGCAGTTACTCGAGACTTGCCCGATCCTACGAGCAGTACTTC
CDR3 protein: CASSYSRLARSYEQYF

clone size: few
V gene: TRBV20-1
J gene: TRBJ2-3
D gene: TRBD2
CDR3 DNA: TGCAGTGCTAGAAGTTCTAGCGGGGGAACAGATACGCAGTATTTT
CDR3 protein: CSARSSSGGTDTQYF

clone size: -
V gene: TRBV7-3
J gene: TRBJ2-1
D gene: TRBD2
CDR3 DNA: TGTGCCAGCAGCTTTGGACTAGCGCCCGGCAATGAGCAGTTCTTC
CDR3 protein: CASSFGLAPGNEQFF

clone size: -
V gene: TRBV12-3/TRBV12-4
J gene: TRBJ1-6
D gene: -
CDR3 DNA: TGTGCCAGCATGCAGGGTGATTCACCCCTCCACTTT
CDR3 protein: CASMQGDSPLHF

clone size: -
V gene: TRBV6-5
J gene: TRBJ2-1
D gene: -
CDR3 DNA: TGTGCCAGCAGTTACGCCCAAGCGGGTCAATACAATGAGCAGTTCTTC
CDR3 protein: CASSYAQAGQYNEQFF

clone size: few
V gene: TRBV20-1
J gene: TRBJ2-3
D gene: -
CDR3 DNA: TGCAGTGCTAGAGTATGGGCGGGAGATACGCAGTATTTT
CDR3 protein: CSARVWAGDTQYF

clone size: -
V gene: TRBV6-1
J gene: TRBJ1-2
D gene: TRBD1
CDR3 DNA: TGTGCCAGCAGTCAACACGGGACAGGGGATGGTGGCTACACCTTC
CDR3 protein: CASSQHGTGDGGYTF

clone size: once
V gene: TRBV12-3/TRBV12-4
J gene: TRBJ2-7
D gene: -
CDR3 DNA: TGTGCCAGCACCCGGCTCGGGACGGAGCAGTACTTC
CDR3 protein: CASTRLGTEQYF

clone size: -
V gene: TRBV9
J gene: TRBJ1-2
D gene: -
CDR3 DNA: TGTGCCAGCAGCGTAGCGGCAGGGGCGCGAAGTTATGGCTACACCTTC
CDR3 protein: CASSVAAGARSYGYTF

clone size: few
V gene: TRBV2
J gene: TRBJ1-5
D gene: -
CDR3 DNA: TGTGCCAGCAGACGGGACTTGGGCAATCAGCCCCAGCATTTT
CDR3 protein: CASRRDLGNQPQHF

clone size: -
V gene: TRBV12-3/TRBV12-4
J gene: TRBJ1-2
D gene: -
CDR3 DNA: TGTGCCAGCAGCCAACGTAGGGAGTATGGCTACACCTTC
CDR3 protein: CASSQRREYGYTF